These 19 T cell receptor beta chains originate from one sample sequenced in a study of blood T cell repertoires in COVID-19. The repertoire was sequenced with immunoSEQ multiplex PCR; TCRdb's copy has only in-frame clones and lacks some. The data show 98,000 or so clones, with roughly 82% seen just once and 4.5% to 5.5% held by the top ten. The sequenced material came from peripheral blood. The source of these receptors is a man aged 60-69 years with acute or convalescent COVID-19.

The rearrangement joins TRBV9 to TRBJ2-7, with 8 bases matching TRBD1. The CDR3 has 14 residues. Germline V CDR1 and CDR2: SGDLS, YYNGEE. J was trimmed by 6 bases and V by 1 base; bases with no gene match: 6. As DNA, the CDR3 is TGTGCCAGCAGCGTACGGACAGGGACCCTCGAGCAGTACTTC. Protein: CASSVRTGTLEQYF.

The chain recombines TRBV28 with TRBJ2-7; TRBD2 matches at 13 bases. The V segment lost 7 bases and the J segment 6 bases; nucleotides outside the gene matches: 12. The CDR3 extends over 16 amino acids. From germline, CDR1 is MDHEN and CDR2 SYDVKM. This chain's CDR3 is CASTPRKLAGGLEQYF. The CDR3 DNA reads as TGTGCCAGCACCCCAAGAAAACTAGCGGGAGGGCTCGAGCAGTACTTC.

The chain joins TRBV5-6 to TRBJ2-1; possibly TRBD2 for D (5 bases). Germline V gene lookup returns CDR1 SGHDT and CDR2 YYEEEE. V gave up 4 bases and J gave up 6 bases, with 14 bases separating them. This CDR3 is built from 14 residues. The CDR3 sequence: CASSRLTGFNEQFF. As DNA, the CDR3 is TGTGCCAGCAGCAGGCTTACGGGGTTCAATGAGCAGTTCTTC.

This clone appeared a few times. The V call is TRBV3-1 (or the pseudogene TRBV3-2), the J call TRBJ1-6; 7 bases line up with TRBD1. The J segment lost 9 bases and the V segment lost 0 bases, leaving 8 bases of the junction unmatched. The V gene's germline CDR1 is LGHDT and CDR2 YNNKEL (reference sequence). The CDR3 is 16 amino acids. CDR3 protein: CASSQDYRGGSSPLHF. CDR3 coding DNA: TGTGCCAGCAGCCAAGATTACAGGGGTGGCAGTTCACCCCTCCACTTT.

The chain links TRBV4-1 to TRBJ1-4; 9 bases are shared with TRBD1. The CDR3 has 16 amino acids. Germline V gene data show CDR1 as MGHRA and CDR2 as YSYEKL. V lost 1 base and J lost 8; bases outside the gene matches: 8. CDR3 in DNA: TGCGCCAGCAGCCAAGCCGTACAGGGGGCAGGGGAAAAACTGTTTTTT. This gives the protein CASSQAVQGAGEKLFF.

This clone was detected only once. The genes are TRBV10-1 and TRBJ1-3; D is possibly TRBD1 (5 bases). V lost 8 bases, J lost 1 base, and 15 bases lay in between. Germline-derived CDR1 and CDR2 are WNHNN and SYGVQD (reference sequence). This CDR3 contains 15 residues. Written as DNA, the CDR3 is TGCGCCAGCCAGAAACAGGATGGTTCTGGAAACACCATATATTTT. Protein sequence: CASQKQDGSGNTIYF.

The CDR3 loop reads CATSSRDTGNTIYF. The CDR3 DNA is TGTGCCACCAGCAGCCGGGACACCGGAAACACCATATATTTT. The rearrangement joins TRBV15 to TRBJ1-3, with D possibly matching TRBD1 (6 bases). V gave up 3 bases and J gave up 4 bases, with 10 bases separating them. This CDR3 comprises 14 residues. Germline V gene sequence: CDR1 LNHNV, CDR2 YYDKDF (reference sequence).

The V call is TRBV7-2, the J call TRBJ2-5; 7 positions match TRBD1. This CDR3 has 14 amino acids. Germline trimming cut 5 bases from V and 4 bases from J; bases unmatched to any gene: 7. Germline CDR1 is SGHTA and CDR2 is FQGNSA. Written as DNA, the CDR3 is TGTGCCAGCAGCCCGGGACAGAAGGGAGAGACCCAGTACTTC. This encodes CASSPGQKGETQYF.

The J gene is TRBJ1-1, the V gene TRBV27; D might be TRBD1 (5 bases). V gave up 3 bases and J gave up 4 bases, with 12 bases separating them. CDR3 length equals 14 residues. CDR1 is MNHEY, CDR2 SMNVEV, per germline (reference sequence). DNA of the CDR3: TGTGCCAGCAGTTTCCAGGGAAGTGCCACTGAAGCTTTCTTT. This codes for CASSFQGSATEAFF.

V and J are TRBV5-1 and TRBJ1-4; 8 nucleotides agree with TRBD1. Per germline, CDR1 SGHRS and CDR2 YFSETQ. J lost 8 bases, V lost 4 bases, and 7 bases had no gene match. There are 14 residues in the CDR3. The CDR3 coding sequence is TGCGCCAGCAGCCCTGGGACAGGTGGGGAAAAACTGTTTTTT. Its translation is CASSPGTGGEKLFF.

The chain links TRBV14 to TRBJ2-1; D may be TRBD2 (7 bases). V lost 4 bases, J lost 7 bases, and 20 bases lay in between. The CDR3 covers 16 residues. Germline assignment: CDR1 SGHDN and CDR2 FVKESK. The CDR3 region has the DNA TGTGCCAGCAGCCCTAAGGGGGGGAGGGGTAATAATGAGCAGTTCTTC. Residues: CASSPKGGRGNNEQFF.

This chain uses TRBV7-8 with TRBJ2-3, with 11 bases identical to TRBD2. CDR3 size: 19 residues. The junction had 17 bases not matched to a gene; V was cut back by 5 bases and J by 4 bases. CDR1 SGHVS and CDR2 FQNEAQ come from the germline V gene. Here the CDR3 reads CASSQVPGLAAFDPDTQYF. The CDR3 nucleotides read TGTGCCAGCAGCCAGGTTCCGGGACTAGCGGCCTTCGACCCAGATACGCAGTATTTT. The full variable domain, with the rest looked up from reference TRBV7-8 and TRBJ2-3, is GAGVSQSPRYKVAKRGQDVALRCDPISGHVSLFWYQQALGQGPEFLTYFQNEAQLDKSGLPSDRFFAERPEGSVSTLKIQRTQQEDSAVYLCASSQVPGLAAFDPDTQYFGPGTRLTVL.

The V gene is TRBV5-1, the J gene TRBJ2-7; D might be TRBD2 (7 bases). This CDR3 comprises 14 residues. Trimming removed 4 bases from V and 7 bases from J, with 18 bases in between. Germline assignment: CDR1 SGHRS and CDR2 YFSETQ. The DNA of the CDR3 is TGCGCCAGCAGCGTTGAGGGGGGGCTGAGGGAGCAGTACTTC. This codes for CASSVEGGLREQYF.

The gene calls are TRBV5-1 and TRBJ2-5; the D is unclear. Germline CDR1 and CDR2: SGHRS and YFSETQ. CDR3 length equals 13 residues. The V gene lost 3 bases and the J gene lost 7 bases, with 13 bases spanning the gap. The DNA of the CDR3 is TGCGCCAGCAGCTCAGAAGTGTCGGGGACCCAGTACTTC. As protein: CASSSEVSGTQYF.

The chain couples TRBV30 to TRBJ2-5; TRBD1 might be the D (5 bases). The CDR3 is 13 amino acids. Deletions cut 2 bases from V and 1 base from J, with 8 bases between. The germline gives CDR1 GTSNPN, CDR2 SVGIG (reference sequence). The DNA of the CDR3 is TGTGCCTGGAGTCCAGGGTTCCAAGAGACCCAGTACTTC. Protein: CAWSPGFQETQYF.

The chain is built from TRBV18 and TRBJ2-2; D is unclear. The CDR3 is made up of 15 amino acids. Trimming left V 3 bases short and J 1 base short, with 9 bases between. Germline CDR1 is KGHSH and CDR2 is LQKENI. The CDR3 nucleotides read TGTGCCAGCTCACCTCCTAGTGTGAACACCGGGGAGCTGTTTTTT. This sequence encodes CASSPPSVNTGELFF. Complete variable domain (other parts from reference TRBV18 and TRBJ2-2): NAGVMQNPRHLVRRRGQEARLRCSPMKGHSHVYWYRQLPEEGLKFMVYLQKENIIDESGMPKERFSAEFPKEGPSILRIQQVVRGDSAAYFCASSPPSVNTGELFFGEGSRLTVL.

The chain has TRBV7-3 and TRBJ1-1; D might be TRBD1 (6 bases). The CDR3 is made up of 15 amino acids. With 4 bases removed from V and 0 bases from J, the gap between germline ends came to 12 bases. CDR1 SGHTA and CDR2 FQGTGA come from the germline V gene. The CDR3 here is CASSYNRELNTEAFF. CDR3 in DNA: TGTGCCAGCAGCTATAACAGGGAACTGAACACTGAAGCTTTCTTT.

This clone is labeled medium-sized. V is TRBV9 and J is TRBJ1-2, with D maybe TRBD1 (5 bases). The ends were cut back, 5 bases at V and 6 bases at J, with 17 bases in the middle. CDR3 length equals 14 residues. The germline V gene has CDR1 SGDLS and CDR2 YYNGEE. The CDR3 protein is CASRTQGWGDGYTF. Written as DNA, the CDR3 is TGTGCCAGCAGAACCCAGGGATGGGGGGATGGCTACACCTTC.

This clone was recorded only once. The chain recombines TRBV19 with TRBJ2-2, with 15 bases matching TRBD2. The CDR3 totals 17 residues. CDR1 and CDR2 from the germline V gene are LNHDA and SQIVND (reference sequence). V was clipped by 7 bases and J by 5 bases; unmatched bases: 8. CDR3 coding DNA: TGTGCCAGTAATCTTGGACTAGCGGGGGGGCCGACCGGGGAGCTGTTTTTT. Protein product: CASNLGLAGGPTGELFF. The full variable domain, completed using reference TRBV19 and TRBJ2-2, is DGGITQSPKYLFRKEGQNVTLSCEQNLNHDAMYWYRQDPGQGLRLIYYSQIVNDFQKGDIAEGYSVSREKKESFPLTVTSAQKNPTAFYLCASNLGLAGGPTGELFFGEGSRLTVL.